This record covers a single T cell receptor beta chain. Its antigen is not identified. Clones were read by immunoSEQ multiplex PCR, and TCRdb kept only the in-frame ones, dropping some. This sample has over 150,000 clones, with 86% found just once. While the first cohort had around 700 subjects, the donors belonged to the separate validation cohort of roughly 120 subjects. This CDR3 has 14 residues. The V segment lost 6 bases and the J segment 7 bases; nucleotides outside the gene matches: 7. The V gene's germline CDR1 is SQVTM and CDR2 ANQGSEA. The entry originates in a study of cytomegalovirus exposure and HLA in healthy donors. Study-wide results and caveats: Clusters of TCRs from the first cohort tended to co-occur in the roughly 120 validation repertoires (as a later analysis found). For cytomegalovirus status, the classifier reportedly gave diagnoses with high specificity and sensitivity.

The sample consisted of PBMCs. This TCR was sampled from a human donor in good health. The V call is TRBV29-1, the J call TRBJ1-4, with 11 nucleotides matching TRBD1. CDR3 nucleotide sequence: TGCAGCGTCCCAGGGGACAGGGGGGGTGAAAAACTGTTTTTT. Its translation is CSVPGDRGGEKLFF.